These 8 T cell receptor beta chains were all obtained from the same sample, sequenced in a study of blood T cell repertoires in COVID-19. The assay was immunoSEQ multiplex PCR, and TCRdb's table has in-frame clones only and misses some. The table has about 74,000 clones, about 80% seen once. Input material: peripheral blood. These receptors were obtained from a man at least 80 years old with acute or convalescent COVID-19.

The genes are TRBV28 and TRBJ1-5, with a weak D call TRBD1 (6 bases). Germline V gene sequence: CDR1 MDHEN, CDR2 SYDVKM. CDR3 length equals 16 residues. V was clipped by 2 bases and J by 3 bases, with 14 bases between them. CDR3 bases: TGTGCCAGCAGTTTACTGGAGACAGGCTACAATCAGCCCCAGCATTTT. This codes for CASSLLETGYNQPQHF.

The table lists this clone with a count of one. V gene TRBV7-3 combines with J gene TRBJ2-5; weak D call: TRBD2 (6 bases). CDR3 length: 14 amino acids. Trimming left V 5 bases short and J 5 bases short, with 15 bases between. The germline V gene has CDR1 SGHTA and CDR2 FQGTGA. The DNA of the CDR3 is TGTGCCAGCAGCCTCAGCGGGCCCGGGGAGACCCAGTACTTC. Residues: CASSLSGPGETQYF.

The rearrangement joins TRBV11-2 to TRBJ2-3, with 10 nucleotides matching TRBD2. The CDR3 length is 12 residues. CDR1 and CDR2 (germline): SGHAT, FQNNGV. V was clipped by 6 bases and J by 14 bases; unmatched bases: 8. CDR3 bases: TGTGCCAGCAGTCCAACTAGCGGGGCTCGGTATTTT. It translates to CASSPTSGARYF.

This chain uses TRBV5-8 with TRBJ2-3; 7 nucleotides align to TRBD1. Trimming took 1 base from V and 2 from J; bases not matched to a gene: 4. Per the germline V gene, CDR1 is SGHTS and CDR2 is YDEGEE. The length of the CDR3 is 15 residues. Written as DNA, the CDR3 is TGTGCCAGCAGCTTGAGGGACAGAAACACAGATACGCAGTATTTT. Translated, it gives CASSLRDRNTDTQYF.

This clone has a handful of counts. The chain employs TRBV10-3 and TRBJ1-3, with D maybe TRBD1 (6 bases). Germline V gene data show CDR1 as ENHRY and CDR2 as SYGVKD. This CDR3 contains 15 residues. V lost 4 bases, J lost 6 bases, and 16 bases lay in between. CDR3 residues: CAISVRATGSNTIYF. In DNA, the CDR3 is TGTGCCATCAGTGTTAGGGCGACAGGCTCAAACACCATATATTTT.

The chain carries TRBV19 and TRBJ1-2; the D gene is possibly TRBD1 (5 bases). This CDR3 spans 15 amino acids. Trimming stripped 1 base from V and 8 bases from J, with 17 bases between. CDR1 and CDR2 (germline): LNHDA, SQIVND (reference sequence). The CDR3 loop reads CASSIVSGPGRGYTF. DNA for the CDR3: TGTGCCAGTAGTATAGTATCGGGGCCCGGGAGAGGCTACACCTTC.

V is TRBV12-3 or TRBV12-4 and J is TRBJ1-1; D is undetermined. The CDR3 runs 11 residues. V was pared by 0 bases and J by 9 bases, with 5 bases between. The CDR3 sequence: CASSLALQAFF. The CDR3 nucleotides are TGTGCCAGCAGTTTAGCCCTCCAAGCTTTCTTT.

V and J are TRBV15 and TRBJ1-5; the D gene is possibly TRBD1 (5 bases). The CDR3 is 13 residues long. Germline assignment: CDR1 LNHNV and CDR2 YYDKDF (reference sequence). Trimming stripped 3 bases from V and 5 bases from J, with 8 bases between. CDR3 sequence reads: CATSSGGYQPQHF. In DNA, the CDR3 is TGTGCCACCAGCAGCGGGGGGTATCAGCCCCAGCATTTT.